This TCR beta chain is drawn from a study of T cell changes during pregnancy in multiple sclerosis (dated by TCRdb to about 2019). For the study in its entirety: In women with multiple sclerosis, the researchers looked at how the T cell repertoire shifted as pregnancy progressed.

The germline V gene specifies MNHNS as CDR1 and SASEGT as CDR2. The CDR3, from cysteine to phenylalanine, totals 15 residues. Left in the record is the CDR3 DNA by itself, 45 bases read in frame from the first base. Trimming removed 4 bases from V and 8 bases from J, leaving 18 bases between the germline ends. Worth noting for this clone: Its target antigen remains unknown. No base qualities exist here, and no much larger clone lies one base off it.

Libraries were prepared through the immunoSEQ multiplex PCR assay. The table comes from immuneACCESS by way of TCRdb, which keeps in-frame sequences with V and J called. Part of the clones is missing from these tables; in studies checked, under half for an unresolved V gene and the rest for unknown reasons. This sample is represented by some 71,000 clones; approximately 90% of them were singletons. The biggest ten clones account for 1.4% of the sample. The clonotype originates from a female donor with multiple sclerosis, enrolled in a pregnancy study. Rearrangement joined TRBV6-1 to TRBJ2-1; TRBD2 is a weak D gene call, 7 bases matching. The specimen comprised peripheral blood, sampled in the third trimester of pregnancy. The nucleotide sequence reads as follows: TGTGCCAGCAGTGGGCTGGTGTCGGGGGGCGATGAGCAGTTCTTC. Its amino acids are CASSGLVSGGDEQFF.